This T cell receptor (beta chain) comes out of a study of blood T cell repertoires in COVID-19. Study at large: Material from acute and convalescent COVID-19 was sourced from the United States, Italy and Spain.

Between the trimmed V and J ends, which lost 6 bases and 6 bases, there was a span of 15 bases. CDR1 is LNHDA and CDR2 is SQIVND in the germline V gene (reference sequence). The CDR3 sequence is 15 residues long. Original handling: Nucleated cell counts were estimated from reference gene primer amplification. The protocol was immunoSEQ multiplex PCR, while the TCRdb copy is restricted to in-frame clones and leaves out a portion. From that table come the V and J calls and clone size; the DNA was used to work out D and trimming. Counted here are approximately 62,000 clones, approximately 73% occurring once; the ten biggest clones make up about 6%. This clone turned up a few times.

The sequence derives from a woman aged 45-60 years with active or convalescent COVID-19. Specimen: peripheral blood. The chain is built from TRBV19 and TRBJ1-6, with D perhaps matching TRBD1 (6 bases). DNA for the CDR3: TGTGCCAGTAGGCTCAACCAGGACAGTAATTCACCCCTCCACTTT. Its translation is CASRLNQDSNSPLHF.